This TCR beta chain was profiled in a study of human T cells and chemical hapten exposure. Study-level background: Patch tests of 0.01% DPC on the upper back were read at 6 days. Slight volume differences across pooled libraries mainly accounted for varying per-sample TCR yields.

This clonotype was counted ten times or more. Germline lookup yields CDR1 MDHEN and CDR2 SYDVKM. The CDR3 is made up of 15 amino acids. Trimming stripped 2 bases from V and 0 bases from J, with 11 bases between. Time point indicated: patch test 1, 2 weeks after DPC sensitization. Noted treatment: therapeutic diphenylcyclopropenone sensitization with weekly scalp DPC. Drawing of blood took place ahead of applying each patch test. The library tagged each cDNA molecule with unique molecular identifiers. MiXCR, applied by TCRdb to the RACE reads, yields one record per CDR3 protein. The repertoire has about 380,000 distinct CDR3 sequences, roughly 4.8% of them found once; the top ten carry around 2%.

The TCR sequence derives from a woman in her forties or fifties with alopecia areata. Some clones in this sample may be carry-over from other donors' samples. The chain links TRBV28 to TRBJ2-7; D might be TRBD1 (5 bases). Sequencing was performed on whole blood, taken in connection with sensitization to the hapten diphenylcyclopropenone (DPC). For the CDR3, the DNA is TGTGCCAGCAGTTTAAACCAGGGCCCCTCCTACGAGCAGTACTTC. This codes for CASSLNQGPSYEQYF.